This T cell receptor (beta chain) was sequenced in a study of cytomegalovirus exposure and HLA in healthy donors. Regarding the study as a whole: A prior analysis recorded that most TCR beta V segments were productive about 87% or about 30% of the time. Researchers had no immune exposure information except CMV serostatus available.

Germline V lookup: CDR1 MNHEY, CDR2 SVGAGI. The CDR3 extends over 15 amino acids. V was pared by 2 bases and J by 3 bases, with 3 bases of the junction left unmatched. Amplification used 60 Vbeta primers and 13 Jbeta primers. Sequencing used immunoSEQ multiplex PCR; TCRdb keeps in-frame clones, though not all of them. The sample lists around 150,000 clones, 64% occurring once. This clone came up a few times. The antigen remains unidentified. The chain carries TRBV6-5 and TRBJ1-2; TRBD1 agrees at 10 bases. The specimen was PBMCs. The TCR sequence derives from a middle-aged woman in good health and CMV-seronegative. CDR3 amino acids: CASSYRDRGDYGYTF. The DNA of the CDR3 is TGTGCCAGCAGTTACCGGGACAGGGGTGACTATGGCTACACCTTC.